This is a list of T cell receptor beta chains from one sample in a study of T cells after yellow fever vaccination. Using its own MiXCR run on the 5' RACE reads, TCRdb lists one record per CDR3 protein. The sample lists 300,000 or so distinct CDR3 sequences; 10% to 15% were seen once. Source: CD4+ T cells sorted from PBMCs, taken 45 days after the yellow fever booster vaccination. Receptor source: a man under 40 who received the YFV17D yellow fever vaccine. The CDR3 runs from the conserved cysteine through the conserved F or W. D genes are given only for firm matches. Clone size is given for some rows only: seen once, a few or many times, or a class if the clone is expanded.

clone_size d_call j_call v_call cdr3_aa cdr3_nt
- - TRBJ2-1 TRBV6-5 CASSWASYSYNEQFF TGTGCCAGCAGTTGGGCGTCATACTCCTACAATGAGCAGTTCTTC
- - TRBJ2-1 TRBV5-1 CASSFIQGGNNEQFF TGCGCCAGCAGCTTCATCCAGGGTGGGAACAATGAGCAGTTCTTC
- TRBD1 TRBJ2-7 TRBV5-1 CASSKRQGYEQYF TGCGCCAGCAGTAAAAGACAGGGCTACGAGCAGTACTTC
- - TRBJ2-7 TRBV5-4 CASSSPQRGHYEQYF TGTGCCAGCAGCTCCCCCCAGCGGGGACACTACGAGCAGTACTTC
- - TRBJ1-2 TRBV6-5 CASSFGASGYGYTF TGTGCCAGCAGTTTCGGGGCCTCTGGCTATGGCTACACCTTC
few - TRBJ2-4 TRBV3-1 CASSDQVVGIQYF TGTGCCAGCAGCGACCAGGTGGTAGGCATTCAGTACTTC
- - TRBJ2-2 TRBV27 CASSLSRHTGELFF TGTGCCAGCAGTTTATCTCGTCACACCGGGGAGCTGTTTTTT
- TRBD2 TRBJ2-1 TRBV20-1 CSVSNLAGRYNEQFF TGCAGTGTTTCAAATCTAGCGGGCAGATACAATGAGCAGTTCTTC
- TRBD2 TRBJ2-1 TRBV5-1 CASSGGTSVDEQFF TGCGCCAGCAGTGGAGGGACTAGCGTCGATGAGCAGTTCTTC
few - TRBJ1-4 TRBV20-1 CSAREGGSNEKLFF TGCAGTGCTAGGGAGGGGGGCTCTAATGAAAAACTGTTTTTT
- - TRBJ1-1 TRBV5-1 CASSLADTLGTEAFF TGCGCCAGCAGCTTGGCGGACACCCTGGGGACTGAAGCTTTCTTT
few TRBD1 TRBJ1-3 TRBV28 CASSSLGQGASGNTIYF TGTGCCAGCAGTTCCCTCGGACAGGGGGCCTCTGGAAACACCATATATTTT
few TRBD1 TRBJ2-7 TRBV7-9 CASSSAGGAYEQYF TGTGCCAGCAGCTCCGCAGGGGGCGCGTACGAGCAGTACTTC
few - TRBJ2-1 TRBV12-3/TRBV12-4 CASSLIRKQFF TGTGCCAGCAGTTTAATAAGGAAGCAGTTCTTC
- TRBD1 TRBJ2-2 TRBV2 CASSVNRGLGTGELFF TGTGCCAGCAGTGTTAACAGGGGGCTGGGCACCGGGGAGCTGTTTTTT
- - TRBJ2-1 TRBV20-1 CSAKARSSYNEQFF TGCAGTGCTAAAGCAAGGAGCTCCTACAATGAGCAGTTCTTC
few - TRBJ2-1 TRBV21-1 CASSPCRSQASGFNEQFF TGTGCCAGCAGCCCGTGCCGCTCCCAGGCTAGCGGGTTCAATGAGCAGTTCTTC
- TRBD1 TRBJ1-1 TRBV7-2 CASSQGTVGGAFF TGTGCCAGCAGCCAAGGGACAGTTGGGGGAGCTTTCTTT
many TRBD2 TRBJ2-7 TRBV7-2 CASSFLDSGRGHYEQYF TGTGCCAGCAGCTTTCTCGATAGCGGGAGAGGCCACTACGAGCAGTACTTC
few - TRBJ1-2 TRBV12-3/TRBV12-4 CASRPDGNYGYTF TGTGCCAGCAGACCGGACGGTAACTATGGCTACACCTTC
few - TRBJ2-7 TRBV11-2 CASSLNPDGPYEQYF TGTGCCAGCAGCTTAAACCCGGACGGGCCCTACGAGCAGTACTTC
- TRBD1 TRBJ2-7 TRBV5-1 CASSATGVGEQYF TGCGCCAGCAGCGCGACAGGGGTCGGCGAGCAGTACTTC